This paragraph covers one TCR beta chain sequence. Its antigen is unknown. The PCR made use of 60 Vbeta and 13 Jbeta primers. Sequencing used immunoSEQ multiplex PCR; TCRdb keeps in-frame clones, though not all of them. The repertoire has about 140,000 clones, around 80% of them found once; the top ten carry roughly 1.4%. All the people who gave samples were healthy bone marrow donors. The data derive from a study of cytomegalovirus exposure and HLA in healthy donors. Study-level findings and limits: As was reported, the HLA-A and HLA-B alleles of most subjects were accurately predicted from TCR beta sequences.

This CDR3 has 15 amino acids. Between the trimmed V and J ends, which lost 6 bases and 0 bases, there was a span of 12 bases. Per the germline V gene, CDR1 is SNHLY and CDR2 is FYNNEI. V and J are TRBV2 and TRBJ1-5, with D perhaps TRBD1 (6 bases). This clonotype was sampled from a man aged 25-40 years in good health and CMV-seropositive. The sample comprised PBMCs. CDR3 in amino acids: CASRDTGHSNQPQHF. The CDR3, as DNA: TGTGCCAGCAGAGACACAGGGCATAGCAATCAGCCCCAGCATTTT.